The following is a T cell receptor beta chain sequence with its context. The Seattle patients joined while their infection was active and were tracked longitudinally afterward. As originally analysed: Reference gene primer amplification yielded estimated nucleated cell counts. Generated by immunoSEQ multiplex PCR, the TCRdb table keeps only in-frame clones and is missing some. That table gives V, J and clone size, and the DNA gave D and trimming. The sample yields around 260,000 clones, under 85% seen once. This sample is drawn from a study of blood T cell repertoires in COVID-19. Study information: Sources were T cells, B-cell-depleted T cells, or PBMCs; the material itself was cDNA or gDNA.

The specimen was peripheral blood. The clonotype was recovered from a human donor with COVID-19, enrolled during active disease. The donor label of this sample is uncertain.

The CDR3 is CASSPGGQGNTEAFF. CDR3 nucleotides: TGTGCCAGCAGCCCCGGTGGGCAGGGTAACACTGAAGCTTTCTTT. V gene TRBV5-6 combines with J gene TRBJ1-1; weak D call: TRBD1 (5 bases). This CDR3 region has 15 residues. Germline assignment: CDR1 SGHDT and CDR2 YYEEEE. The V end was cut by 4 bases, the J end by 2 bases, with 15 bases between.